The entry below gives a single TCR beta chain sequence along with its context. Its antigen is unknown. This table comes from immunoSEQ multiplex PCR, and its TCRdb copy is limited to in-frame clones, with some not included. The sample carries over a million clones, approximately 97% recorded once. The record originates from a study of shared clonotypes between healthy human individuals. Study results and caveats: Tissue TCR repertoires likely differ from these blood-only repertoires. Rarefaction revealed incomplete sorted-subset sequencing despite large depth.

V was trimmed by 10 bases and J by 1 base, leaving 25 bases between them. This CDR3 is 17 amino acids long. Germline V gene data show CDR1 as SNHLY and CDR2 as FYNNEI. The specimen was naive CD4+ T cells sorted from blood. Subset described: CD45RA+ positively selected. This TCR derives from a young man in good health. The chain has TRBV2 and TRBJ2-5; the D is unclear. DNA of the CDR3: TGTGCCACCAAATCCAACCCCCCAGACATAACCCAAGAGACCCAGTACTTC. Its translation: CATKSNPPDITQETQYF.